Below are 13 T cell receptor beta chains sequenced from a single sample in a study of T cell responses to AZD1222 COVID-19 vaccine (dated by TCRdb to 2020 to 2022). Library preparation employed the immunoSEQ multiplex PCR assay. Drawn from immuneACCESS, this table holds only the in-frame rearrangements with V and J called that TCRdb kept. Clones are partly lost; checked studies trace under half to an unresolved V gene and leave the rest unexplained. The sample yields under 200,000 clones; 85% to 95% were counted once. The ten largest clones take up roughly 1.4% of the sample. Explained via the paper, the time point label denotes: baseline before first vaccination. Sequences were derived from peripheral blood, sampled on day 0 of AZD1222 vaccination. The receptors here all came from an adult in good health.

This chain links TRBV7-2 with TRBJ2-7; tentatively, D is TRBD1 (6 bases). Germline loops: CDR1 SGHTA, CDR2 FQGNSA. V dropped 3 bases and J dropped 3 bases, with 12 bases sitting between them. CDR3 size: 14 residues. DNA for the CDR3: TGTGCCAGCAGCTTGGGGGACAAGGTCTACGAGCAGTACTTC. Translation gives CASSLGDKVYEQYF. The full variable domain, rest sourced from reference TRBV7-2 and TRBJ2-7, is GAGVSQSPSNKVTEKGKDVELRCDPISGHTALYWYRQSLGQGLEFLIYFQGNSAPDKSGLPSDRFSAERTGGSVSTLTIQRTQQEDSAVYLCASSLGDKVYEQYFGPGTRLTVT.

This chain links TRBV10-2 with TRBJ1-5, with TRBD1 as a possible D gene (5 bases). CDR1 and CDR2 from the germline V gene are WSHSY and SAAADI. V lost 5 bases to trimming and J lost 7 bases, with 12 bases between them. The CDR3 consists of 13 residues. DNA of the CDR3: TGCGCCAGCAGTCCAGGGCAGGCGCAGCCCCAGCATTTT. Translated: CASSPGQAQPQHF.

The chain is built from TRBV7-2 and TRBJ1-2, with D possibly TRBD1 on 5 matching bases. From germline, CDR1 is SGHTA and CDR2 FQGNSA. This CDR3 has 12 amino acids. V was trimmed by 3 bases and J by 4 bases, leaving 6 bases between them. In nucleotides, the CDR3 is TGTGCCAGCAGCTTCGACAGCTATGGCTACACCTTC. Protein: CASSFDSYGYTF. The variable domain in full, with the rest retrieved from reference TRBV7-2 and TRBJ1-2, is GAGVSQSPSNKVTEKGKDVELRCDPISGHTALYWYRQSLGQGLEFLIYFQGNSAPDKSGLPSDRFSAERTGGSVSTLTIQRTQQEDSAVYLCASSFDSYGYTFGSGTRLTVV.

This chain links TRBV5-1 with TRBJ2-1; D is undetermined. CDR3 size: 15 residues. Between the trimmed V and J ends, which lost 0 bases and 0 bases, there was a span of 7 bases. Germline V CDR1 and CDR2: SGHRS, YFSETQ. CDR3 protein: CASSLASSSYNEQFF. CDR3 coding DNA: TGCGCCAGCAGCTTGGCGTCGAGCTCCTACAATGAGCAGTTCTTC.

The V and J genes are TRBV7-8 and TRBJ2-7; D is unclear. This CDR3 spans 15 amino acids. The V and J ends lost 4 bases and 0 bases respectively, with 13 bases between them. Germline V gene data show CDR1 as SGHVS and CDR2 as FQNEAQ. The CDR3 DNA reads TGTGCCAGCAGCTCACAAGGGCTCATCTCCTACGAGCAGTACTTC. Encoded protein: CASSSQGLISYEQYF.

The J gene is TRBJ2-5, the V gene TRBV19; D perhaps matches TRBD2 (6 bases). This CDR3 comprises 14 residues. Trimming removed 5 bases from V and 4 bases from J, with 14 bases in between. Germline V CDR1 and CDR2: LNHDA, SQIVND (reference sequence). The CDR3 DNA reads TGTGCCAGTAGTGCGCCAGGGAGGAGAGAGACCCAGTACTTC. It is translated as CASSAPGRRETQYF.

The rearrangement joins TRBV18 to TRBJ2-5; 11 bases fit TRBD1. This CDR3 spans 15 amino acids. Germline CDR1 and CDR2: KGHSH and LQKENI. V shed 2 bases, J shed 3 bases, and the junction held 2 bases outside the gene matches. The DNA for the CDR3 is TGTGCCAGCTCACCAGGGGACAGGGGGAAAGAGACCCAGTACTTC. Amino acids: CASSPGDRGKETQYF.

This clone showed up just once. This chain links TRBV15 with TRBJ1-2; the match to TRBD1 covers 7 bases. Germline lookup yields CDR1 LNHNV and CDR2 YYDKDF (reference sequence). Losses at the gene ends were 0 bases for V and 8 bases for J; bases not matched to a gene: 12. There are 16 residues in the CDR3. The CDR3 nucleotides read TGTGCCACCAGCAGAGAACCGACAGGGCTTATTGAGGGCTACACCTTC. This sequence encodes CATSREPTGLIEGYTF.

The V call is TRBV5-1, the J call TRBJ2-3; 7 nucleotides align to TRBD1. Trimming cost V 2 bases and J 1 base; bases outside gene matches: 4. The germline CDR1 and CDR2 sequences are SGHRS and YFSETQ. There are 15 residues in the CDR3. This CDR3 reads CASSLGQGGTDTQYF. In DNA, the CDR3 is TGCGCCAGCAGCTTAGGCCAGGGGGGCACAGATACGCAGTATTTT.

The chain couples TRBV6-2 or TRBV6-3 to TRBJ2-7; D may be TRBD1 (5 bases). Germline assignment: CDR1 MNHEY and CDR2 SVGEGT. The V gene lost 6 bases and the J gene lost 7 bases, with 16 bases spanning the gap. The CDR3 is made up of 13 amino acids. The chain's CDR3 is CASSVGAMGEQYF. In nucleotides, the CDR3 is TGTGCCAGCAGCGTAGGGGCCATGGGGGAGCAGTACTTC.

Only one count was recorded for this clone. The V and J genes are TRBV25-1 and TRBJ1-2, with a possible D match to TRBD1 (5 bases). The V end was cut by 3 bases, the J end by 8 bases, with 16 bases between. The germline V gene has CDR1 MGHDK and CDR2 SYGVNS. The CDR3 consists of 14 residues. DNA of the CDR3: TGTGCCAGCAGTGAGCCCCTTCGGGGGAGGGGCTACACCTTC. Its translation is CASSEPLRGRGYTF.

The chain employs TRBV7-2 and TRBJ2-3, with TRBD2 as a possible D gene (5 bases). V was trimmed by 3 bases and J by 5 bases, leaving 15 bases between them. There are 15 residues in the CDR3. Germline V gene data show CDR1 as SGHTA and CDR2 as FQGNSA. The CDR3 here is CASSLRQLGVDTQYF. The CDR3 coding sequence is TGTGCCAGCAGCTTGAGGCAGCTCGGGGTAGATACGCAGTATTTT.

This sequence joins TRBV7-9 and TRBJ1-2; D not resolved. This CDR3 region has 14 residues. V was trimmed by 5 bases and J by 6 bases, leaving 16 bases between them. CDR1 and CDR2 from the germline V gene are SEHNR and FQNEAQ (reference sequence). CDR3 sequence: CASSPVSREHGYTF. The CDR3 DNA follows: TGTGCCAGCAGCCCCGTTTCGCGGGAACATGGCTACACCTTC.